Sequencing of this TCR beta chain was carried out in a study of spatial heterogeneity in lung cancer. At the level of the study: The average appearance count of each unique TCR and UMI combination in raw reads was more than eight.

Time point noted: sample taken at primary tumor resection. No cell sorting; template was whole RNA from tumor, lung tissue or PBMC. Donation came from 70 or so patients with untreated early-stage non-small cell lung cancer. TCR cDNA molecules were tagged individually, and each one carried a unique molecular identifier. In TCRdb, the 5' RACE reads were re-called with MiXCR into one record per CDR3 protein. The sample carries 80,000 to 95,000 distinct CDR3 sequences, under 9% recorded once. Germline V gene data show CDR1 as LGHDT and CDR2 as YNNKEL (reference sequence). This CDR3 has 14 amino acids. V lost 1 base and J lost 4; bases outside the gene matches: 1. This clonotype was detected ten times or more.

V is TRBV3-1 and J is TRBJ2-5, with 9 bases aligning to TRBD1. The sample here was PBMCs, taken at surgery. This sequence originates from a male donor with early-stage non-small cell lung cancer. Written as DNA, the CDR3 is TGTGCCAGCAGCCAAGGGGACAGGGCAGAGACCCAGTACTTC. This translates into CASSQGDRAETQYF.